This T cell receptor beta chain was captured in a study of human T cells and chemical hapten exposure. The CDR3 consists of 15 residues. The V gene's germline CDR1 is KGHSH and CDR2 LQKENI. Trimming at V came to 3 bases and at J to 2 bases, leaving 5 bases not matched to a gene. Each CDR3 protein is one row after TCRdb ran MiXCR on the RACE reads. The sample has a few hundred thousand distinct CDR3 sequences; about 6% are singletons. Time point given: patch test 2, 6 weeks after DPC sensitization. Treatment given: therapeutic diphenylcyclopropenone sensitization with weekly scalp DPC. The rearrangement uses TRBV18 and TRBJ1-2; 8 bases are shared with TRBD1. This receptor was identified in a woman aged 18 to 35 with alopecia areata. Some clones in this sample may be carry-over from other donors' samples. Sequenced material: whole blood, taken in connection with sensitization to the hapten diphenylcyclopropenone (DPC). In DNA form, the CDR3 reads TGTGCCAGCTCACCCGAGACAGGGGTGAACTATGGCTACACCTTC. Translating it yields CASSPETGVNYGYTF.